These 12 T cell receptor beta chains were sequenced from one sample in a study of OX40 agonist ivuxolimab in advanced cancers. This table comes from immunoSEQ multiplex PCR, and its TCRdb copy is limited to in-frame clones, with some not included. The sample has 45,000 to 65,000 clones; approximately 88% are singletons. The material sequenced was CD4+ or CD8+ T cells sorted from blood, taken in a trial of the OX40 agonist ivuxolimab. The origin of the receptors is an adult with an advanced solid tumor such as melanoma, head and neck, liver or kidney cancer.

This chain links TRBV7-6 with TRBJ2-5, with TRBD2 as a possible D gene (6 bases). This CDR3 contains 12 residues. The V and J ends lost 6 bases and 2 bases respectively, with 7 bases between them. Germline CDR1 and CDR2: SGHVS and FNYEAQ. The CDR3 region has the DNA TGTGCCAGCAGTGGGGGGCAAGAGACCCAGTACTTC. The encoded protein is CASSGGQETQYF.

V usage is TRBV4-2 and J usage is TRBJ1-1; D not certain. The length of the CDR3 is 16 residues. CDR1 LGHNA and CDR2 YNFKEQ come from the germline V gene. Trimming removed 0 bases from V and 0 bases from J, with 11 bases in between. The CDR3 region is CASSQEGTSMNTEAFF. For the CDR3, the DNA is TGTGCCAGCAGCCAAGAAGGAACCTCGATGAACACTGAAGCTTTCTTT.

This clone was recorded only once. The rearrangement joins TRBV6-5 to TRBJ1-4; D gene ambiguous. The CDR3 spans 13 residues. CDR1 is MNHEY and CDR2 is SVGAGI in the germline V gene. V was clipped by 0 bases and J by 10 bases, with 9 bases between them. CDR3 nucleotide sequence: TGTGCCAGCAGTTACTCCACCATTGGAAAACTGTTTTTT. Its protein product is CASSYSTIGKLFF.

The chain joins TRBV9 to TRBJ1-4, with D unclear. V was trimmed by 4 bases and J by 6 bases, leaving 19 bases between them. Germline V gene lookup returns CDR1 SGDLS and CDR2 YYNGEE. The CDR3 is made up of 16 amino acids. The CDR3 sequence is CASSLTNGIGHEKLFF. For the CDR3, the DNA is TGTGCCAGCAGCCTTACTAATGGGATTGGGCATGAAAAACTGTTTTTT.

V and J are TRBV7-9 and TRBJ2-7; TRBD1 agrees at 9 bases. After removal of 4 bases from V and 2 bases from J, the junction contained 9 bases not matched to a gene. This CDR3 is built from 16 residues. From germline, CDR1 is SEHNR and CDR2 FQNEAQ (reference sequence). CDR3 protein: CASSSRTGDSPYEQYF. In DNA form, the CDR3 reads TGTGCCAGCAGCTCCCGGACAGGGGATTCCCCCTACGAGCAGTACTTC. The whole variable domain, remainder taken from reference TRBV7-9 and TRBJ2-7, is DTGVSQNPRHKITKRGQNVTFRCDPISEHNRLYWYRQTLGQGPEFLTYFQNEAQLEKSRLLSDRFSAERPKGSFSTLEIQRTEQGDSAMYLCASSSRTGDSPYEQYFGPGTRLTVT.

About this clone: This same CDR3 is encoded by further DNA sequences in the sample. The chain is built from TRBV11-2 and TRBJ2-5; no clear D gene. Germline V CDR1 and CDR2: SGHAT, FQNNGV. The V gene lost 1 base and the J gene lost 5 bases, with 17 bases spanning the gap. This CDR3 has 16 amino acids. CDR3 region: CASSLGGPVKRETQYF. For the CDR3, the DNA is TGTGCCAGCAGCTTAGGTGGGCCCGTTAAGAGGGAGACCCAGTACTTC.

This chain joins TRBV5-1 and TRBJ1-1; 8 bases agree with TRBD1. There are 14 residues in the CDR3. Germline V CDR1 and CDR2: SGHRS, YFSETQ. V trimming: 0 bases; J trimming: 4 bases; junction bases outside the gene matches: 2. CDR3 nucleotide sequence: TGCGCCAGCAGCTTGGGACAGGGGCTCACTGAAGCTTTCTTT. Encoded protein: CASSLGQGLTEAFF. Variable domain in full (rest from reference TRBV5-1 and TRBJ1-1): KAGVTQTPRYLIKTRGQQVTLSCSPISGHRSVSWYQQTPGQGLQFLFEYFSETQRNKGNFPGRFSGRQFSNSRSEMNVSTLELGDSALYLCASSLGQGLTEAFFGQGTRLTVV.

This chain links TRBV25-1 with TRBJ1-6; D may be TRBD1 (6 bases). The V gene lost 6 bases and the J gene lost 14 bases, with 14 bases spanning the gap. This CDR3 has 12 residues. Germline CDR1 and CDR2: MGHDK and SYGVNS. The CDR3 sequence is CASSFTGWALHF. For the CDR3, the DNA is TGTGCCAGCAGCTTCACAGGGTGGGCCCTCCACTTT.

V gene TRBV4-1 combines with J gene TRBJ1-6; D is perhaps TRBD1 (5 bases). V lost 0 bases and J lost 6, with 15 bases in between. Germline V gene sequence: CDR1 MGHRA, CDR2 YSYEKL. There are 17 residues in the CDR3. Here the CDR3 DNA reads TGCGCCAGCAGCCAAGAGAGGTGGGCAGGGCGTAATTCACCCCTCCACTTT. Protein: CASSQERWAGRNSPLHF.

The V and J genes are TRBV5-4 and TRBJ2-7; TRBD1 is a possible D gene (6 bases). Germline V CDR1 and CDR2: SGHNT, YYREEE (reference sequence). The CDR3 consists of 15 residues. V was cut by 4 bases and J by 4 bases, with 18 bases left in between. CDR3 protein: CASSAKDRATYEQYF. CDR3 in DNA: TGTGCCAGCAGCGCCAAGGACAGAGCCACTTACGAGCAGTACTTC. Full variable domain (missing parts from reference TRBV5-4 and TRBJ2-7): ETGVTQSPTHLIKTRGQQVTLRCSSQSGHNTVSWYQQALGQGPQFIFQYYREEENGRGNFPPRFSGLQFPNYSSELNVNALELDDSALYLCASSAKDRATYEQYFGPGTRLTVT.

The chain's CDR3 is CASSLSRDLYGYTF. The CDR3 bases are TGCGCCAGCAGCCTGTCGAGGGACCTCTATGGCTACACCTTC. The chain couples TRBV4-1 to TRBJ1-2; perhaps TRBD1 as D (5 bases). Germline CDR1 reads MGHRA; CDR2 reads YSYEKL. The CDR3 is made up of 14 amino acids. The V gene lost 4 bases and the J gene lost 4 bases, with 13 bases spanning the gap.

The chain employs TRBV11-2 and TRBJ2-3; D perhaps matches TRBD1 (5 bases). Germline V gene data show CDR1 as SGHAT and CDR2 as FQNNGV. There are 16 residues in the CDR3. The V end was cut by 7 bases, the J end by 2 bases, with 19 bases between. The CDR3 bases are TGTGCCAGCACCGATACGTGGGGCGCAAACACAGATACGCAGTATTTT. Its protein product is CASTDTWGANTDTQYF.